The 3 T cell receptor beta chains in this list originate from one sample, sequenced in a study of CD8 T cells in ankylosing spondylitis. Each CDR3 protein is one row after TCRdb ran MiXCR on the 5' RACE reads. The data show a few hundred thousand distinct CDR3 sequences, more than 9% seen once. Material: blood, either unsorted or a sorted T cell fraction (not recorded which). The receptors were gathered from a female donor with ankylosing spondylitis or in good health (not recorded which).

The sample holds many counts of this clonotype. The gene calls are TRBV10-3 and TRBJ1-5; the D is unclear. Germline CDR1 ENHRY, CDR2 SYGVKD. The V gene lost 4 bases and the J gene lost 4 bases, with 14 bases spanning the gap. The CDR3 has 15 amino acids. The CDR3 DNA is TGTGCCATCAGTGCCGGGATCGAAAGAAATCAGCCCCAGCATTTT. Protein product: CAISAGIERNQPQHF.

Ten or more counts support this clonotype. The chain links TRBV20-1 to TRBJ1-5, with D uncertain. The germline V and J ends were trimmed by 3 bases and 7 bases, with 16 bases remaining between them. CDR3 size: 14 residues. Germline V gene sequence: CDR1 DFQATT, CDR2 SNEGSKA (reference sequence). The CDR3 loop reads CSARADSSAQPQHF. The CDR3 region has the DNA TGCAGTGCTAGGGCAGACTCCAGCGCCCAGCCCCAGCATTTT.

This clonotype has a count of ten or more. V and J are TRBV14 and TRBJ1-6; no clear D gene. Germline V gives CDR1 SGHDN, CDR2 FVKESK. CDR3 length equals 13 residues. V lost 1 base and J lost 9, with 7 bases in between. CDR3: CASSQVSRSPLHF. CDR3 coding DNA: TGTGCCAGCAGCCAAGTTTCGCGTTCACCCCTCCACTTT.